This T cell receptor (beta chain) was sequenced in a study of graft-versus-host responses after intestinal transplantation. Study context: Every recipient underwent anti-thymocyte globulin induction, then tacrolimus and steroids for three to four years. General study findings and limits: The marrow of recipients harbored GvH clones, and ileum or blood showed some of them first. Circulating GvH clone levels at their peak were associated with HvG declines (early post-transplant). Some patients had graft-donor T cell macrochimerism, and their allografts showed high graft-versus-host to host-versus-graft clonal ratios.

Using immunoSEQ multiplex PCR, the repertoire was profiled, and TCRdb retains in-frame clones only, with some absent. Of about 80,000 clones in the sample, 70% to 90% are singletons; the top ten hold roughly 0.35%. A word on this clone: Its specificity is not known.

Germline assignment: CDR1 SGHVS and CDR2 FNYEAQ. V was cut by 6 bases and J by 6 bases, with 21 bases left in between. The CDR3 has 16 amino acids. The input for sequencing was unstimulated CD4+ T cells sorted from spleen or lymph node cells, taken before intestinal transplant. This receptor was taken from a human donor who received an intestinal transplant. The genes are TRBV7-6 and TRBJ2-1; D is possibly TRBD1 (6 bases). The CDR3 protein is CASSPTQGFRGNEQFF. DNA for the CDR3: TGTGCCAGCAGTCCGACACAGGGATTTCGGGGCAATGAGCAGTTCTTC.